This TCR beta chain stems from a study of long-term antiretroviral therapy in people with HIV. The study's findings and limits: In samples taken after ART, diversity increased but remained below transplant donor control levels. Controls had broader CDR3 length ranges than HIV repertoires did. Clones that expanded before ART (that is, prior to treatment) dominated the repertoire at all time points.

In germline, CDR1 is SGHDT, CDR2 YYEEEE. Trimming took 5 bases from V and 0 from J, leaving 14 bases between them. The CDR3 spans 15 residues. At the survey level, the v3.0 immunoSEQ assay was run. Libraries were prepared by immunoSEQ multiplex PCR; TCRdb keeps only in-frame clonotypes and omits some of them. The sample has about 20,000 clones; 80% are singletons. None of the participants with HIV were treated outside the United States. With respect to this clone: The antigen remains undetermined.

The TCR sequence derives from a woman aged 25-40 years with HIV. The J gene is TRBJ2-5, the V gene TRBV5-6, with D possibly matching TRBD1 (6 bases). The sample in question was unsorted PBMCs, obtained 2.9 years after starting antiretroviral therapy. Here the CDR3 DNA reads TGTGCCAGCAGTCCTGTCGGGACAAACCAAGAGACCCAGTACTTC. Translating gives CASSPVGTNQETQYF.